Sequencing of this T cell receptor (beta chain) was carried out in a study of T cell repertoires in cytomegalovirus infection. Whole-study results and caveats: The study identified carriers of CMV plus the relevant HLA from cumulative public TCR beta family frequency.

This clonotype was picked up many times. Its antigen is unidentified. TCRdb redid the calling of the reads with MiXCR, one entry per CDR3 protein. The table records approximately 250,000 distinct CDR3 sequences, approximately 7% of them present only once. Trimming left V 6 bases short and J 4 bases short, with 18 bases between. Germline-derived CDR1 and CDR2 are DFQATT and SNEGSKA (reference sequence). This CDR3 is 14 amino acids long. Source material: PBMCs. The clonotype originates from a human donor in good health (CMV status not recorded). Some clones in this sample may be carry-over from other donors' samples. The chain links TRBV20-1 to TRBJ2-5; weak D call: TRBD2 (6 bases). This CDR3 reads CSATAMRGPETQYF. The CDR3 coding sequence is TGCAGTGCGACAGCGATGCGGGGACCAGAGACCCAGTACTTC.